The clone carrying this TCR beta chain was observed a handful of times. Antigen specificity is unknown. Treatment described: oral pan-JAK inhibitor, 5-10 mg twice daily. Peripheral blood samples and lesional scalp punch biopsies were obtained from alopecia areata patients. This sample stems from a study of CD8+ T cells in alopecia areata. Study-wide background: Percentage of affected scalp area was the basis on which treated patients' severity was scored. Overall study findings and caveats: Among the top 100, expanded CD8+ clones were significantly decreased by tofacitinib, as was scalp clonality.

The CDR3 loop spans 11 amino acids. V lost 7 bases, J lost 6 bases, and 5 bases stayed unmatched. Germline CDR1 and CDR2: SQVTM and ANQGSEA. RNA was extracted and reverse transcribed into cDNA as the sequencing template. Sequenced by immunoSEQ multiplex PCR; TCRdb stores in-frame clones only, minus some. The data hold a few hundred thousand clones, with around two fifths observed a single time. V usage is TRBV29-1 and J usage is TRBJ1-2; 7 positions agree with TRBD1. This TCR was sampled from a human donor with alopecia areata. The specimen was CD4+ T cells sorted from blood, collected between weeks 30 and 35, from a patient treated with tofacitinib. The CDR3 loop is CSGGQENGYTF. DNA for the CDR3: TGCAGCGGTGGACAGGAGAATGGCTACACCTTC.